What follows is one TCR beta chain and its context. TCRdb keeps only in-frame clones here, not all; method: immunoSEQ multiplex PCR. Among approximately 100,000 clones listed, approximately 90% were seen once. This record comes from a study of T cell responses to AZD1222 COVID-19 vaccine. V shed 1 base and J shed 3 bases, with 11 bases lying between them. Germline V gene data show CDR1 as SGHDN and CDR2 as FVKESK. This CDR3 spans 15 amino acids. The J gene is TRBJ2-3, the V gene TRBV14; a weak D match, TRBD2 (6 bases). The TCR comes from an adult in good health. Source: peripheral blood, taken on day 0 of AZD1222 vaccination. Here the CDR3 DNA reads TGTGCCAGCAGCCAAGGCCTCAGCGGGACAGATACGCAGTATTTT. Encoded protein: CASSQGLSGTDTQYF. The full variable domain, its missing parts supplied by reference TRBV14 and TRBJ2-3, is EAGVTQFPSHSVIEKGQTVTLRCDPISGHDNLYWYRRVMGKEIKFLLHFVKESKQDESGMPNNRFLAERTGGTYSTLKVQPAELEDSGVYFCASSQGLSGTDTQYFGPGTRLTVL.